Listed below are T cell receptor beta chains from one sample, sequenced in a study of cytomegalovirus exposure and HLA in healthy donors. Profiling relied on immunoSEQ multiplex PCR, and the TCRdb table lists in-frame clones only, not all of them. The sample has some 98,000 clones; approximately 80% are singletons. What was sequenced was PBMCs. The receptors come from a female donor in good health and CMV-seronegative. Both conserved end residues are trimmed from each CDR3. Fields, in order: clone size, V gene, CDR3 protein. Where a row states a size, it is once, few, many or the class of an expanded clone; other rows omit it.

.	TRBV18	ASRGTFIGYT
few	TRBV4-1	ASSLDRVKVNEQF
few	TRBV2	ASSPHPVGQSYEQY
.	TRBV7-3	SSSLGSRGDTQY
once	TRBV7-9	ASSLWGGRANYGYT
.	TRBV9	ASSVATGDTQY
.	TRBV5-1	ASSLGQADNYGYT
.	TRBV29-1	SVIAGGRALYNEQF
few	TRBV10-3	AISESGGLGYGYT
once	TRBV5-1	ASSLQGTSGGPTDTQY